The 13 T cell receptor beta chains listed next were all sequenced from one sample in a study of OX40 agonist ivuxolimab in advanced cancers. Sequencing was performed with immunoSEQ multiplex PCR; in TCRdb, only in-frame clones are kept and a portion is missing. The sample has about 80,000 clones, 90% seen once; the top ten hold roughly 0.72%. The sample consisted of CD4+ or CD8+ T cells sorted from blood, taken in a trial of the OX40 agonist ivuxolimab. The receptor set was obtained from an adult with an advanced solid tumor such as melanoma, head and neck, liver or kidney cancer.

The chain uses TRBV6-1 and TRBJ2-7, with a tentative D call TRBD2 (6 bases). In germline, CDR1 is MNHNS, CDR2 SASEGT. The CDR3 length is 15 residues. Trimming shortened V by 2 bases and J by 3 bases, and 14 bases separated the two germline ends. The CDR3 bases are TGTGCCAGCAGTGAAAGGCCGGGACTTTTCTACGAGCAGTACTTC. Amino acid sequence: CASSERPGLFYEQYF.

This rearrangement joins TRBV6-5 to TRBJ1-2; 7 nucleotides agree with TRBD1. The CDR3 is made up of 13 amino acids. Germline V lookup: CDR1 MNHEY, CDR2 SVGAGI. V dropped 4 bases and J dropped 2; count of bases not matched to a gene: 1. The CDR3 nucleotides read TGTGCCAGCAGTTCGACAGGGAACTATGGCTACACCTTC. It translates to CASSSTGNYGYTF.

The CDR3, as DNA: TGTGCCAGCAGCTTTCCTACCGGGACAGTAGAGGAAAAACTGTTTTTT. Amino acid sequence: CASSFPTGTVEEKLFF. This chain joins TRBV7-2 and TRBJ1-4; 7 bases map to TRBD1. This CDR3 region has 16 residues. J was trimmed by 8 bases and V by 3 bases; bases with no gene match: 12. Germline V gene lookup returns CDR1 SGHTA and CDR2 FQGNSA.

The V gene is TRBV7-9, the J gene TRBJ1-6, with 9 bases identical to TRBD1. Germline V gene data show CDR1 as SEHNR and CDR2 as FQNEAQ (reference sequence). This CDR3 has 15 residues. With 6 bases clipped from V and 7 bases from J, the junction kept 7 bases outside the gene matches. CDR3 in DNA: TGTGCCAGCAGACTTGGGGACAGGGTAAATTCACCCCTCCACTTT. Translated, it gives CASRLGDRVNSPLHF.

This rearrangement joins TRBV7-2 to TRBJ2-7; 11 bases map to TRBD2. This CDR3 has 15 residues. Looked up from germline, CDR1 is SGHTA and CDR2 is FQGNSA. After removal of 2 bases from V and 6 bases from J, the junction contained 6 bases not matched to a gene. The CDR3 reads CASSLIAGGPVEQYF. The CDR3 DNA is TGTGCCAGCAGCTTAATAGCGGGAGGGCCTGTCGAGCAGTACTTC.

This sequence joins TRBV7-9 and TRBJ2-3, with D possibly called TRBD1 or TRBD2 (5 bases each). This CDR3 has 14 residues. Germline CDR1 and CDR2: SEHNR and FQNEAQ (reference sequence). The germline V and J ends were trimmed by 3 bases and 5 bases, with 12 bases remaining between them. The CDR3: CASSFGGALDTQYF. The CDR3 DNA is TGTGCCAGCAGCTTTGGGGGAGCTTTAGATACGCAGTATTTT.

This clone was found a few times. The chain joins TRBV25-1 to TRBJ2-1; unclear D gene. CDR1 and CDR2 (germline): MGHDK, SYGVNS. V was shortened by 3 bases and J by 9 bases, with 12 bases between the two germline ends. The CDR3 runs to 13 residues. This CDR3 reads CASSDRTVSEQFF. CDR3 in DNA: TGTGCCAGCAGTGACCGTACAGTGAGTGAGCAGTTCTTC. Variable domain in full (rest from reference TRBV25-1 and TRBJ2-1): EADIYQTPRYLVIGTGKKITLECSQTMGHDKMYWYQQDPGMELHLIHYSYGVNSTEKGDLSSESTVSRIRTEHFPLTLESARPSHTSQYLCASSDRTVSEQFFGPGTRLTVL.

This chain's CDR3 is CASSVGQFNEQYF. CDR3 bases: TGTGCCAGCAGCGTAGGACAGTTCAACGAGCAGTACTTC. This chain links TRBV9 with TRBJ2-7, with a possible D match to TRBD1 (5 bases). Trimming took 0 bases from V and 5 from J, leaving 9 bases between them. The CDR3 runs to 13 residues. Germline lookup yields CDR1 SGDLS and CDR2 YYNGEE. The entire variable domain, with the rest obtained from reference TRBV9 and TRBJ2-7, is as follows: DSGVTQTPKHLITATGQRVTLRCSPRSGDLSVYWYQQSLDQGLQFLIQYYNGEERAKGNILERFSAQQFPDLHSELNLSSLELGDSALYFCASSVGQFNEQYFGPGTRLTVT.

V is TRBV19 and J is TRBJ2-1, with 14 bases that match TRBD2. Germline CDR1 is LNHDA and CDR2 is SQIVND (reference sequence). The CDR3 has 22 amino acids. Trimming took 3 bases from V and 5 from J; bases not matched to a gene: 21. The DNA for the CDR3 is TGTGCCAGTAGTATCGACAGGGCGGATGGACTAGCGGGAGGCCCACGGGACAATGAGCAGTTCTTC. It encodes CASSIDRADGLAGGPRDNEQFF.

This clone was observed once. The chain couples TRBV18 to TRBJ2-6; D not certain. Germline-derived CDR1 and CDR2 are KGHSH and LQKENI. V was trimmed by 4 bases and J by 0 bases, leaving 10 bases between them. This CDR3 is built from 16 residues. This CDR3 is CASSQQVGSGANVLTF. As DNA, the CDR3 is TGTGCCAGCTCACAGCAGGTCGGCTCTGGGGCCAACGTCCTGACTTTC.

This clone was observed once. The chain uses TRBV5-1 and TRBJ2-5, with D perhaps TRBD1 or TRBD2 (6 bases each). Germline V gene data show CDR1 as SGHRS and CDR2 as YFSETQ. V was trimmed by 0 bases and J by 6 bases, leaving 9 bases between them. The CDR3 sequence is 13 residues long. CDR3 amino acids: CASSLEGGKTQYF. The CDR3 DNA follows: TGCGCCAGCAGCTTGGAAGGGGGGAAGACCCAGTACTTC. Based on the CDR3 plus reference TRBV5-1 and TRBJ2-5, the full variable domain is KAGVTQTPRYLIKTRGQQVTLSCSPISGHRSVSWYQQTPGQGLQFLFEYFSETQRNKGNFPGRFSGRQFSNSRSEMNVSTLELGDSALYLCASSLEGGKTQYFGPGTRLLVL.

In this sample, this clone turned up once. This chain joins TRBV19 and TRBJ1-2, with TRBD1 as a possible D gene (5 bases). Germline CDR1 reads LNHDA; CDR2 reads SQIVND (reference sequence). This CDR3 region has 13 residues. The V end was cut by 6 bases, the J end by 4 bases, with 12 bases between. CDR3 sequence reads: CASREGHLYGYTF. Here the CDR3 DNA reads TGTGCCAGTAGGGAGGGGCACCTCTATGGCTACACCTTC.

The chain has TRBV7-2 and TRBJ2-3; 8 bases line up with TRBD1. Losses at the gene ends were 5 bases for V and 4 bases for J; bases not matched to a gene: 5. Germline CDR1 and CDR2: SGHTA and FQGNSA. The CDR3 extends over 14 amino acids. In DNA, the CDR3 is TGTGCCAGCAGCAGAACGACAGGGGCAGATACGCAGTATTTT. This sequence encodes CASSRTTGADTQYF.